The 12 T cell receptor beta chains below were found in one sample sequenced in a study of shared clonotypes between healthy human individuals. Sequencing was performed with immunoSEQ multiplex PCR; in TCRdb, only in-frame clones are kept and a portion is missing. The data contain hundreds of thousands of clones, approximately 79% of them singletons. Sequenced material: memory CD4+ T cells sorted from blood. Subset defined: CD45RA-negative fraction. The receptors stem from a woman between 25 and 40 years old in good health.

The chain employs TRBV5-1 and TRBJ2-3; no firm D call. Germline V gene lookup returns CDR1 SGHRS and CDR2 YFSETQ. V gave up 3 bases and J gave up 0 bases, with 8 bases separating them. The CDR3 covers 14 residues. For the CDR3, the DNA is TGCGCCAGCAGCTCAAGCAGGAGCACAGATACGCAGTATTTT. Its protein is CASSSSRSTDTQYF.

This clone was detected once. The CDR3 region has the DNA TGTGCCAGCAGCTTAGCGACTCCCGGGACCCAGTACTTC. Its protein product is CASSLATPGTQYF. The chain uses TRBV7-9 and TRBJ2-5; D gene ambiguous. V shed 0 bases and J shed 7 bases, with 9 bases lying between them. Germline CDR1 is SEHNR and CDR2 is FQNEAQ (reference sequence). The CDR3 is 13 amino acids.

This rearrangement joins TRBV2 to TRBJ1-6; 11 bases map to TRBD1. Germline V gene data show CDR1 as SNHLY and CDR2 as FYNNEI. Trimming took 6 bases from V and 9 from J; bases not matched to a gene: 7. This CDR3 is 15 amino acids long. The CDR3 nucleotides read TGTGCCAGCAGACGATCCGGGACAGGGGGTTCACCCCTCCACTTT. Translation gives CASRRSGTGGSPLHF.

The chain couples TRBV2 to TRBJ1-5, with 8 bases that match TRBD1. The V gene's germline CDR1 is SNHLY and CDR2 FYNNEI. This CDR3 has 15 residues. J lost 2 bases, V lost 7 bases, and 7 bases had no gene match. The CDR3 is CASKRQGSGNQPQHF. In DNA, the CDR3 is TGTGCCAGCAAAAGACAGGGGTCGGGCAATCAGCCCCAGCATTTT.

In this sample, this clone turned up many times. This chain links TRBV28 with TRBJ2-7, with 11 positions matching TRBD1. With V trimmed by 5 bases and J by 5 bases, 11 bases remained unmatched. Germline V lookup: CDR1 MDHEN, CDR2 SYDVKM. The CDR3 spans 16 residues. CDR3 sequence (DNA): TGTGCCAGCAGTCCACGCCCGGACAGGGGGCCGCACGAGCAGTACTTC. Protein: CASSPRPDRGPHEQYF.

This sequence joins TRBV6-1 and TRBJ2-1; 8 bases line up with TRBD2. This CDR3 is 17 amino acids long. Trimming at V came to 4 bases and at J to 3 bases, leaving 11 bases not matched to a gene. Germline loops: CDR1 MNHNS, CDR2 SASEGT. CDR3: CASSGRGAGVFYNEQFF. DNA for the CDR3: TGTGCCAGCAGTGGAAGAGGAGCGGGAGTCTTCTACAATGAGCAGTTCTTC.

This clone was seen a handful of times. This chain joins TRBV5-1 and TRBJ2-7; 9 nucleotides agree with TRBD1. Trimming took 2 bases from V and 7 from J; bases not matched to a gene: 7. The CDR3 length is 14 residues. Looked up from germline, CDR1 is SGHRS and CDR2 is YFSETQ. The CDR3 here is CASSFLGQGGEQYF. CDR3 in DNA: TGCGCCAGCAGCTTCCTGGGACAGGGTGGAGAGCAGTACTTC.

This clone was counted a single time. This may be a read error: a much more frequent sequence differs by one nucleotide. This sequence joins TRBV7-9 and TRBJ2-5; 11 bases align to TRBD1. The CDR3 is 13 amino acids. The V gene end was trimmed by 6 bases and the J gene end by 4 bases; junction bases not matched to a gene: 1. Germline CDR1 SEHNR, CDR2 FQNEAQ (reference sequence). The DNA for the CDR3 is TGTGCCAGCAGGGGGACAGGGGGAGAGACCCAGTACTTC. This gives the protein CASRGTGGETQYF.

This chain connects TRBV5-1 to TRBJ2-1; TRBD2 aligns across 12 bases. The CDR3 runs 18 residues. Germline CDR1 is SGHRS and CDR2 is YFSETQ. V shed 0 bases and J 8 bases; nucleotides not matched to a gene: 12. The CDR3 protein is CASSLVPSGRASWDEQFF. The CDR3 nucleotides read TGCGCCAGCAGCTTGGTTCCTAGCGGGAGGGCCAGTTGGGATGAGCAGTTCTTC.

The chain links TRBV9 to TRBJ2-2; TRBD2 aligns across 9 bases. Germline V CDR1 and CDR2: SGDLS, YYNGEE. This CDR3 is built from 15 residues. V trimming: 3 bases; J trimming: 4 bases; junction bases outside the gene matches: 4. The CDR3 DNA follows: TGTGCCAGCAGCGCACGACTAGCGGTCACCGGGGAGCTGTTTTTT. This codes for CASSARLAVTGELFF.

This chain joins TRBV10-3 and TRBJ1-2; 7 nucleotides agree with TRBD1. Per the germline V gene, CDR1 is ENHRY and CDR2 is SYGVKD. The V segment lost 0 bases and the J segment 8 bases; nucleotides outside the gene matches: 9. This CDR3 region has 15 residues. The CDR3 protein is CAISESTQGVEGYTF. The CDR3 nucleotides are TGTGCCATCAGTGAGTCGACCCAGGGGGTAGAAGGCTACACCTTC.

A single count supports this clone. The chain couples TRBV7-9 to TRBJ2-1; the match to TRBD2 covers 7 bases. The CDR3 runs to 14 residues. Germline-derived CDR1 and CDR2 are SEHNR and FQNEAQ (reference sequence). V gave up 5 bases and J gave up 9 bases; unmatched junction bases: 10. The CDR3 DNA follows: TGTGCCAGCAGCCCAACTAGCGCCGGGGGTGAGCAGTTCTTC. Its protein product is CASSPTSAGGEQFF.